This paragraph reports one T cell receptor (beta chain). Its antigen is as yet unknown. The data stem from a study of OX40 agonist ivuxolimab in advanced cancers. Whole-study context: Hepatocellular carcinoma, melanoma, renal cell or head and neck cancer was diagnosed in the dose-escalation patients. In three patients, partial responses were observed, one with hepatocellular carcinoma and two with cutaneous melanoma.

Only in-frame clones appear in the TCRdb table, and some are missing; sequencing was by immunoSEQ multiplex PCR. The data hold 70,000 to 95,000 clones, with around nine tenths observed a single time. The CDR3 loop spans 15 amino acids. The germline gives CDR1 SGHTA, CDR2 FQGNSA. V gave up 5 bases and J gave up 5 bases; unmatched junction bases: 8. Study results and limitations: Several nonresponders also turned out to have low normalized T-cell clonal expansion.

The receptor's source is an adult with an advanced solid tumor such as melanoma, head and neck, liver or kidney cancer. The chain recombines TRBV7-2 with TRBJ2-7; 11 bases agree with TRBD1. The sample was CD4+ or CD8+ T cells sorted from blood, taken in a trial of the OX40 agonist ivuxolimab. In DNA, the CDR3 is TGTGCCAGCAGCCCTCGGACAGGGGGCTTCAACGAGCAGTACTTC. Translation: CASSPRTGGFNEQYF.